These 23 T cell receptor beta chains share one sample of origin, sequenced in a study of follicular helper T cells after annual influenza vaccination. This table comes from immunoSEQ multiplex PCR, and its TCRdb copy is limited to in-frame clones, with some not included. The sample records around 25,000 clones, more than 80% being singletons. The time point was: 2014-2015 season, pre-vaccination. This material consisted of CXCR5+ CD38- circulating T follicular helper cells from blood, taken on the day of influenza vaccination. Stated subset: circulating Tfh, non-naive CD4+CXCR5+PD-1+ (ICOS+CD38+ or ICOS-CD38-). The receptors were gathered from an adult who received the influenza vaccine.

V is TRBV5-1 and J is TRBJ1-1, with TRBD1 identical over 9 bases. J was trimmed by 0 bases and V by 3 bases; bases with no gene match: 9. From germline, CDR1 is SGHRS and CDR2 YFSETQ. The CDR3 has 17 amino acids. DNA of the CDR3: TGCGCCAGCAGCTCAGTCCCGGGACAGGGTTTGAACACTGAAGCTTTCTTT. Translating gives CASSSVPGQGLNTEAFF.

V and J are TRBV2 and TRBJ2-5, with 11 bases aligning to TRBD2. V was clipped by 6 bases and J by 0 bases; unmatched bases: 6. CDR1 and CDR2 (germline): SNHLY, FYNNEI. The CDR3 contains 16 residues. The CDR3 protein is CASRIGTSGYQETQYF. CDR3 in DNA: TGTGCCAGCAGGATTGGGACTAGCGGCTACCAAGAGACCCAGTACTTC. Based on the CDR3 plus reference TRBV2 and TRBJ2-5, the full variable domain is EPEVTQTPSHQVTQMGQEVILRCVPISNHLYFYWYRQILGQKVEFLVSFYNNEISEKSEIFDDQFSVERPDGSNFTLKIRSTKLEDSAMYFCASRIGTSGYQETQYFGPGTRLLVL.

The rearrangement links TRBV7-2 to TRBJ2-7; D gene unclear. V gave up 5 bases and J gave up 0 bases, with 14 bases separating them. In germline, CDR1 is SGHTA, CDR2 FQGNSA. This CDR3 spans 15 amino acids. In DNA form, the CDR3 reads TGTGCCAGCAGCCCTTCCACCCTCAGCTCCTACGAGCAGTACTTC. Translated, it gives CASSPSTLSSYEQYF.

This clone has just a few counts. The genes are TRBV7-2 and TRBJ2-5; D is undetermined. CDR1 and CDR2 from the germline V gene are SGHTA and FQGNSA. This CDR3 has 11 amino acids. The V and J ends lost 5 bases and 2 bases respectively, with 3 bases between them. The CDR3 DNA sequence: TGTGCCAGCAGCCCGCAAGAGACCCAGTACTTC. Protein product: CASSPQETQYF.

V is TRBV18 and J is TRBJ2-1; 9 bases match TRBD2. The length of the CDR3 is 15 residues. Trimming at V came to 2 bases and at J to 5 bases, leaving 4 bases not matched to a gene. Germline V gene lookup returns CDR1 KGHSH and CDR2 LQKENI. CDR3 sequence: CASSPSSGVNNEQFF. For the CDR3, the DNA is TGTGCCAGCTCACCATCTAGCGGGGTTAACAATGAGCAGTTCTTC.

As concerns this clone: Sequence at one end of the junction differs from germline and may be a read error. This specimen includes other DNA sequences encoding the same CDR3. The chain combines TRBV9 with TRBJ1-2, with D perhaps TRBD1 (6 bases). This CDR3 region has 14 residues. Germline loops: CDR1 SGDLS, CDR2 YYNGEE. The CDR3: CASSSGVTNYGYTF. The DNA of the CDR3 is TGCGCCAGCAGCTCAGGGGTTACTAACTATGGCTACACCTTC.

The chain recombines TRBV11-2 with TRBJ2-2, with 11 bases matching TRBD2. V gave up 4 bases and J gave up 7 bases; unmatched junction bases: 11. The CDR3 loop spans 17 amino acids. Per the germline V gene, CDR1 is SGHAT and CDR2 is FQNNGV. The CDR3: CASSSRGSGRVFGELFF. In DNA, the CDR3 is TGTGCCAGCAGCTCCCGGGGTAGCGGGAGGGTTTTCGGGGAGCTGTTTTTT.

V is TRBV18 and J is TRBJ2-1, with 9 nucleotides matching TRBD1. The CDR3 extends over 15 amino acids. V shed 6 bases, J shed 1 base, and the junction held 4 bases outside the gene matches. In germline, CDR1 is KGHSH, CDR2 LQKENI. CDR3 in amino acids: CASSLGQGSYNEQFF. The CDR3 region has the DNA TGTGCCAGCTCCCTGGGACAGGGTTCCTACAATGAGCAGTTCTTC.

J is TRBJ1-2 and V is TRBV9, with 7 bases that match TRBD1. The CDR3 contains 13 residues. The trim removed 4 bases at V and 7 bases at J, leaving 7 bases unmatched. Germline CDR1 SGDLS, CDR2 YYNGEE. This chain's CDR3 is CASSSQGVSGYTF. The CDR3 DNA is TGTGCCAGCAGCTCCCAGGGGGTCAGTGGCTACACCTTC. Full variable domain (outside the CDR3, taken from reference TRBV9 and TRBJ1-2): DSGVTQTPKHLITATGQRVTLRCSPRSGDLSVYWYQQSLDQGLQFLIQYYNGEERAKGNILERFSAQQFPDLHSELNLSSLELGDSALYFCASSSQGVSGYTFGSGTRLTVV.

This sequence joins TRBV11-2 and TRBJ2-2; no reliable D call. CDR3 length equals 14 residues. Trimming took 3 bases from V and 4 from J, leaving 9 bases between them. Germline assignment: CDR1 SGHAT and CDR2 FQNNGV. CDR3: CASSFASGTGELFF. In DNA form, the CDR3 reads TGTGCCAGCAGCTTCGCCTCGGGCACCGGGGAGCTGTTTTTT.

This clone was seen once. CDR3 protein: CASRLDSSGNTIYF. In DNA form, the CDR3 reads TGTGCCAGCAGACTGGACAGCTCTGGAAACACCATATATTTT. The V gene is TRBV7-6, the J gene TRBJ1-3; the D gene is possibly TRBD1 (6 bases). CDR1 is SGHVS and CDR2 is FNYEAQ in the germline V gene. This CDR3 is built from 14 residues. V was trimmed by 6 bases and J by 0 bases, leaving 9 bases between them.

This chain uses TRBV6-1 with TRBJ1-1; 9 nucleotides match TRBD1. The CDR3 runs to 14 residues. J was trimmed by 5 bases and V by 7 bases; bases with no gene match: 8. Looked up from germline, CDR1 is MNHNS and CDR2 is SASEGT. The CDR3 spells CASIMTGGSTEAFF. CDR3 in DNA: TGTGCCAGCATTATGACAGGGGGATCGACTGAAGCTTTCTTT.

CDR3 nucleotides: TGTGCCAGCAGCTTGGAAGGGACAGGGGGAGAGTACTTC. This encodes CASSLEGTGGEYF. The V gene is TRBV5-6, the J gene TRBJ2-7, with TRBD1 matching over 11 bases. Looked up from germline, CDR1 is SGHDT and CDR2 is YYEEEE. CDR3 length: 13 residues. V shed 0 bases and J 11 bases; nucleotides not matched to a gene: 4.

CDR3 sequence: CASSLDDTPTVKQYF. In DNA form, the CDR3 reads TGCGCCAGCAGCTTGGATGACACCCCCACCGTTAAGCAGTACTTC. The J gene is TRBJ2-7, the V gene TRBV5-1; D is unclear. The length of the CDR3 is 15 residues. Trimming pared 0 bases from V and 8 bases from J, leaving 18 bases between. Germline V gene sequence: CDR1 SGHRS, CDR2 YFSETQ.

The gene calls are TRBV15 and TRBJ1-1, with D uncertain. With 3 bases removed from V and 2 bases from J, the gap between germline ends came to 13 bases. Germline V gene sequence: CDR1 LNHNV, CDR2 YYDKDF (reference sequence). This CDR3 has 15 amino acids. The CDR3 DNA reads as TGTGCCACCAGCAGGGGCCTCGGGGTTAACACTGAAGCTTTCTTT. It encodes CATSRGLGVNTEAFF. The full variable domain, completed using reference TRBV15 and TRBJ1-1, is DAMVIQNPRYQVTQFGKPVTLSCSQTLNHNVMYWYQQKSSQAPKLLFHYYDKDFNNEADTPDNFQSRRPNTSFCFLDIRSPGLGDTAMYLCATSRGLGVNTEAFFGQGTRLTVV.

As concerns this clone: One junction end disagrees with the germline gene, perhaps due to a read error. CDR3 DNA: TGTGCCAGCAGCTTAACAACTCAAGGGGGTACCTCCCACGAGCAGTACTTC. Amino acids: CASSLTTQGGTSHEQYF. The chain couples TRBV28 to TRBJ2-7; possible D gene TRBD1, 6 bases. The CDR3 runs to 17 residues. Germline V CDR1 and CDR2: MDHEN, SYDVKM.

This chain uses TRBV11-2 with TRBJ2-5; TRBD1 matches at 7 bases. There are 14 residues in the CDR3. V lost 5 bases, J lost 5 bases, and 8 bases stayed unmatched. Germline V CDR1 and CDR2: SGHAT, FQNNGV. The CDR3, as DNA: TGTGCCAGCAGCCCAACAGGGGAGAGGGAGACCCAGTACTTC. Its translation is CASSPTGERETQYF.

This chain connects TRBV7-9 to TRBJ2-3; D not resolved. This CDR3 has 12 amino acids. Per the germline V gene, CDR1 is SEHNR and CDR2 is FQNEAQ (reference sequence). V lost 4 bases and J lost 6, with 8 bases in between. CDR3 bases: TGTGCCAGCAGCTCCTCTCGGGATACGCAGTATTTT. Its protein is CASSSSRDTQYF. Using reference TRBV7-9 and TRBJ2-3 for the parts outside the CDR3, the full variable domain is DTGVSQNPRHKITKRGQNVTFRCDPISEHNRLYWYRQTLGQGPEFLTYFQNEAQLEKSRLLSDRFSAERPKGSFSTLEIQRTEQGDSAMYLCASSSSRDTQYFGPGTRLTVL.

The chain links TRBV11-2 to TRBJ2-1; tentatively, D is TRBD1 (6 bases). The CDR3 is 15 amino acids. V gave up 2 bases and J gave up 4 bases, with 12 bases separating them. CDR1 is SGHAT, CDR2 FQNNGV, per germline. This CDR3 reads CASSLSQGRYNEQFF. The CDR3 DNA reads TGTGCCAGCAGCTTATCACAGGGACGTTACAATGAGCAGTTCTTC. The whole variable domain, filled in from reference TRBV11-2 and TRBJ2-1, reads EAGVAQSPRYKIIEKRQSVAFWCNPISGHATLYWYQQILGQGPKLLIQFQNNGVVDDSQLPKDRFSAERLKGVDSTLKIQPAKLEDSAVYLCASSLSQGRYNEQFFGPGTRLTVL.

This chain uses TRBV2 with TRBJ2-1; the match to TRBD1 covers 7 bases. The CDR3 is 14 amino acids. CDR1 is SNHLY, CDR2 FYNNEI, per germline. Losses at the gene ends were 6 bases for V and 8 bases for J; bases not matched to a gene: 10. The CDR3 bases are TGTGCCAGCAGCCGGGACAGCGGTATGGATGAGCAGTTCTTC. It translates to CASSRDSGMDEQFF.

The rearrangement links TRBV5-1 to TRBJ2-2, with D perhaps matching TRBD1 (5 bases). CDR3 length: 15 amino acids. Per germline, CDR1 SGHRS and CDR2 YFSETQ. With 0 bases removed from V and 1 base from J, the gap between germline ends came to 7 bases. For the CDR3, the DNA is TGCGCCAGCAGCTTGGTGCAGGGGAACACCGGGGAGCTGTTTTTT. Its protein is CASSLVQGNTGELFF.

This clone was counted only a few times. J is TRBJ1-3 and V is TRBV5-8; no reliable D call. Per germline, CDR1 SGHTS and CDR2 YDEGEE. This CDR3 spans 16 amino acids. Deletions cut 3 bases from V and 1 base from J, with 14 bases between. CDR3 nucleotide sequence: TGTGCCAGCAGCTACGCGGCTACTACATCTGGAAACACCATATATTTT. Amino acids: CASSYAATTSGNTIYF.

The V call is TRBV5-4, the J call TRBJ1-1; perhaps TRBD1 as D (6 bases). Trimming shortened V by 1 base and J by 1 base, and 8 bases separated the two germline ends. CDR1 SGHNT and CDR2 YYREEE come from the germline V gene (reference sequence). This CDR3 has 14 residues. CDR3 sequence reads: CASSLNRENTEAFF. CDR3 bases: TGTGCCAGCAGCTTGAACAGGGAGAACACTGAAGCTTTCTTT.